The T cell receptor (beta chain) described here comes from a study of shared clonotypes between healthy human individuals. The protocol was immunoSEQ multiplex PCR, while the TCRdb copy is restricted to in-frame clones and leaves out a portion. Of 2 million to 2.5 million clones listed, roughly 95% are singletons. CDR3 length equals 12 residues. V gave up 8 bases and J gave up 14 bases; unmatched junction bases: 10. CDR1 WSHSY and CDR2 SAAADI come from the germline V gene. The clonotype originates from a man between 18 and 29 years old in good health. The sequencing input was naive CD4+ T cells sorted from blood. The subset here: CD45RA+ positively selected. The chain has TRBV10-2 and TRBJ1-4; 8 nucleotides match TRBD1. CDR3 region: CASLGPGQALFF. The CDR3 bases are TGCGCCAGCCTCGGACCGGGACAGGCTCTGTTTTTT.